This T cell receptor (beta chain) was retrieved from a study of CD8 T cells in Susac syndrome. Sequencing of TCR beta, carried out with a high-throughput approach, was applied to CD8+ and CD4+ T cells from the blood. The multiple sclerosis control group consisted of treatment-naive patients whose relapsing-remitting disease, which was either stable or active, fulfilled revised McDonald criteria. FACS enriched CD8+ TEMRA cells, while bulk CD8+ and CD4+ were negatively isolated. The RNA input was roughly 0.45 to 1 ug, and it was reverse transcribed with random hexamers. Multiplex immunoSEQ PCR targeted 54 Vbeta and 13 Jbeta TCR beta segments. MiXCR was run by TCRdb on the immunoSEQ multiplex PCR reads, yielding one entry per CDR3 protein. The data show approximately 200,000 distinct CDR3 sequences, roughly 95% seen once. Germline V lookup: CDR1 DFQATT, CDR2 SNEGSKA (reference sequence). This CDR3 has 15 amino acids. Deletions cut 0 bases from V and 0 bases from J, with 10 bases between.

The TCR comes from a human donor with multiple sclerosis. V is TRBV20-1 and J is TRBJ2-3, with D tentatively TRBD2 (5 bases). Sequencing was carried out using CD4+ T cells from PBMCs. DNA of the CDR3: TGCAGTGCTAGAGATCCGAGGGTTAGCACAGATACGCAGTATTTT. It is translated as CSARDPRVSTDTQYF.